Each of the 30 T cell receptor beta chains below was sequenced from the same sample in a study of blood T cell repertoires in COVID-19. The repertoire was sequenced with immunoSEQ multiplex PCR; TCRdb's copy has only in-frame clones and lacks some. Of roughly 280,000 clones in the sample, 80% to 90% were seen once. The sample consisted of peripheral blood. These receptors were taken from a woman in her 70s with acute or convalescent COVID-19.

The chain couples TRBV28 to TRBJ1-1, with D tentatively TRBD1 (6 bases). V gave up 6 bases and J gave up 3 bases, with 17 bases separating them. CDR3 length: 15 residues. From germline, CDR1 is MDHEN and CDR2 SYDVKM. The CDR3 DNA is TGTGCCAGCAGAGGGGGGGGCTCTCAGGACACTGAAGCTTTCTTT. This sequence encodes CASRGGGSQDTEAFF.

The table lists this clone with a few counts. The rearrangement links TRBV5-6 to TRBJ1-2; D gene uncertain. V dropped 0 bases and J dropped 4 bases, with 10 bases sitting between them. This CDR3 region has 14 residues. Per the germline V gene, CDR1 is SGHDT and CDR2 is YYEEEE. The CDR3 sequence: CASSLGRNLYGYTF. The CDR3, as DNA: TGTGCCAGCAGCTTGGGCAGGAACCTCTATGGCTACACCTTC. The complete variable domain, with remaining parts taken from reference TRBV5-6 and TRBJ1-2, reads DAGVTQSPTHLIKTRGQQVTLRCSPKSGHDTVSWYQQALGQGPQFIFQYYEEEERQRGNFPDRFSGHQFPNYSSELNVNALLLGDSALYLCASSLGRNLYGYTFGSGTRLTVV.

This chain joins TRBV29-1 and TRBJ2-3, with D possibly TRBD2 on 6 matching bases. The CDR3 covers 19 residues. The germline V gene encodes CDR1 SQVTM and CDR2 ANQGSEA. With 3 bases removed from V and 0 bases from J, the gap between germline ends came to 25 bases. As DNA, the CDR3 is TGCAGCGTTGATGGGAGGTTAGCGCGGTTTCAAGCTAGCACAGATACGCAGTATTTT. Encoded protein: CSVDGRLARFQASTDTQYF.

J is TRBJ2-7 and V is TRBV6-5; D unclear. Trimming removed 7 bases at V and 6 bases at J, with 19 bases between. Per germline, CDR1 MNHEY and CDR2 SVGAGI. The length of the CDR3 is 14 residues. The CDR3 nucleotides read TGTGCCAGCAATAAGGTCCAGGAACTTCCCGAGCAGTACTTC. Protein sequence: CASNKVQELPEQYF.

The chain combines TRBV27 with TRBJ1-1; D is unresolved. CDR3 size: 15 residues. CDR1 is MNHEY and CDR2 is SMNVEV in the germline V gene (reference sequence). V lost 2 bases and J lost 1, with 11 bases in between. For the CDR3, the DNA is TGTGCCAGCAGTTTAACACCCTCAACGAACACTGAAGCTTTCTTT. Residues: CASSLTPSTNTEAFF.

This rearrangement joins TRBV11-2 to TRBJ1-1; D perhaps matches TRBD1 (5 bases). CDR1 and CDR2 from the germline V gene are SGHAT and FQNNGV. This CDR3 region has 15 residues. Trimming left V 1 base short and J 11 bases short, with 20 bases between. The CDR3 is CASSLGGVRGGYAFF. Written as DNA, the CDR3 is TGTGCCAGCAGCTTAGGAGGGGTAAGGGGAGGGTATGCTTTCTTT.

J is TRBJ1-6 and V is TRBV3-1 (or the pseudogene TRBV3-2); TRBD1 matches at 7 bases. Unmatched junction bases numbered 1, after V lost 2 bases and J lost 6 bases. The CDR3 sequence is 14 residues long. CDR1 and CDR2 from the germline V gene are LGHDT and YNNKEL (reference sequence). The CDR3 coding sequence is TGTGCCAGCAGCCAACAGGGGGGTAATTCACCCCTCCACTTT. Amino acid sequence: CASSQQGGNSPLHF.

V is TRBV11-2 and J is TRBJ2-3; 10 nucleotides align to TRBD2. Germline CDR1 SGHAT, CDR2 FQNNGV. With V trimmed by 4 bases and J by 4 bases, 14 bases remained unmatched. This CDR3 has 18 residues. In nucleotides, the CDR3 is TGTGCCAGCAGCTCGCCCCAAGTAGCGGGGGGCCGGGCAGATACGCAGTATTTT. Protein sequence: CASSSPQVAGGRADTQYF.

This chain links TRBV5-1 with TRBJ2-3; no reliable D call. From germline, CDR1 is SGHRS and CDR2 YFSETQ. V was cut by 3 bases and J by 6 bases, with 11 bases left in between. This CDR3 is built from 13 residues. The CDR3 is CASSSSSRDTQYF. The CDR3 DNA is TGCGCCAGCAGCTCCTCCAGTCGCGATACGCAGTATTTT.

The chain couples TRBV2 to TRBJ2-1, with TRBD2 matching over 13 bases. The CDR3 loop spans 15 amino acids. With 6 bases clipped from V and 6 bases from J, the junction kept 5 bases outside the gene matches. CDR1 is SNHLY and CDR2 is FYNNEI in the germline V gene. The CDR3 loop reads CASSGRLAGGNEQFF. DNA for the CDR3: TGTGCCAGCAGCGGAAGACTAGCGGGGGGCAATGAGCAGTTCTTC.

The chain carries TRBV2 and TRBJ2-7; 12 nucleotides align to TRBD1. Germline V gene lookup returns CDR1 SNHLY and CDR2 FYNNEI. This CDR3 spans 14 amino acids. The trim removed 7 bases at V and 6 bases at J, leaving 7 bases unmatched. The CDR3 region has the DNA TGTGCCAGCAAAAGGGGACAGGGGGCCTTCGAGCAGTACTTC. Translating gives CASKRGQGAFEQYF.

Concerning this clone: The junction departs from germline at one end; a sequencing error may be responsible. The chain uses TRBV29-1 and TRBJ1-2, with TRBD1 matching over 7 bases. CDR3 length: 12 amino acids. Germline CDR1 is SQVTM and CDR2 is ANQGSEA. This chain's CDR3 is CSVLLQGWLIAF. CDR3 nucleotide sequence: TGCAGCGTTTTATTACAGGGGTGGTTGATCGCCTTC.

J is TRBJ2-5 and V is TRBV20-1, with 9 bases aligning to TRBD2. V dropped 3 bases and J dropped 1; count of bases not matched to a gene: 6. The CDR3 runs to 15 residues. Per the germline V gene, CDR1 is DFQATT and CDR2 is SNEGSKA (reference sequence). The CDR3 bases are TGCAGTGCTAGTTCCGGGACTAGCCGCCAAGAGACCCAGTACTTC. This translates into CSASSGTSRQETQYF.

This chain joins TRBV19 and TRBJ1-2; D may be TRBD1 (6 bases). Trimming stripped 3 bases from V and 5 bases from J, with 13 bases between. The CDR3 is 14 residues long. The germline V gene encodes CDR1 LNHDA and CDR2 SQIVND (reference sequence). The CDR3 nucleotides are TGTGCCAGTAGTATCCGGGGCAGGGGTTATGGCTACACCTTC. This codes for CASSIRGRGYGYTF.

The CDR3 spells CASSGRAGPQGGTEAFF. DNA for the CDR3: TGCGCCAGCAGCGGGCGGGCCGGGCCTCAAGGGGGAACTGAAGCTTTCTTT. This rearrangement joins TRBV5-1 to TRBJ1-1; tentative D call: TRBD1 (6 bases). This CDR3 has 17 amino acids. CDR1 is SGHRS, CDR2 YFSETQ, per germline. The V and J ends lost 4 bases and 5 bases respectively, with 24 bases between them.

V gene TRBV9 combines with J gene TRBJ2-5; D perhaps matches TRBD2 (5 bases). CDR1 and CDR2 (germline): SGDLS, YYNGEE. The CDR3 runs to 14 residues. The germline V and J ends were trimmed by 0 bases and 8 bases, with 14 bases remaining between them. CDR3 bases: TGTGCCAGCAGCGTAGGCCGGTGGGGAGAAACCCAGTACTTC. Translated, it gives CASSVGRWGETQYF.

This clone has a single count. This sequence joins TRBV5-4 and TRBJ2-5, with D maybe TRBD1 (6 bases). Germline V gives CDR1 SGHNT, CDR2 YYREEE (reference sequence). V was trimmed by 4 bases and J by 4 bases, leaving 14 bases between them. The CDR3 length is 14 residues. The CDR3 region is CASSPETRGETQYF. In nucleotides, the CDR3 is TGTGCCAGCAGCCCGGAAACCAGGGGAGAGACCCAGTACTTC. Looking up the rest from reference TRBV5-4 and TRBJ2-5 gives the full variable domain: ETGVTQSPTHLIKTRGQQVTLRCSSQSGHNTVSWYQQALGQGPQFIFQYYREEENGRGNFPPRFSGLQFPNYSSELNVNALELDDSALYLCASSPETRGETQYFGPGTRLLVL.

The V gene is TRBV5-1, the J gene TRBJ2-2; 8 nucleotides match TRBD2. The germline gives CDR1 SGHRS, CDR2 YFSETQ. The CDR3 is made up of 15 amino acids. Germline trimming cut 4 bases from V and 2 bases from J; bases unmatched to any gene: 4. The CDR3 here is CASSAGGTNTGELFF. CDR3 in DNA: TGCGCCAGCAGCGCGGGGGGCACCAACACCGGGGAGCTGTTTTTT. The complete variable domain, with remaining parts taken from reference TRBV5-1 and TRBJ2-2, reads KAGVTQTPRYLIKTRGQQVTLSCSPISGHRSVSWYQQTPGQGLQFLFEYFSETQRNKGNFPGRFSGRQFSNSRSEMNVSTLELGDSALYLCASSAGGTNTGELFFGEGSRLTVL.

This chain connects TRBV3-1 (or the pseudogene TRBV3-2) to TRBJ2-5, with 7 bases aligning to TRBD1. The germline CDR1 and CDR2 sequences are LGHDT and YNNKEL (reference sequence). Losses at the gene ends were 6 bases for V and 4 bases for J; bases not matched to a gene: 5. The CDR3 spans 13 residues. The CDR3 sequence is CASRPHRGETQYF. CDR3 coding DNA: TGTGCCAGCAGACCCCACAGGGGAGAGACCCAGTACTTC.

The chain links TRBV5-1 to TRBJ2-2, with D possibly TRBD1 on 6 matching bases. There are 13 residues in the CDR3. V dropped 3 bases and J dropped 8 bases, with 11 bases sitting between them. CDR1 and CDR2 from the germline V gene are SGHRS and YFSETQ. The CDR3 DNA sequence: TGCGCCAGCAGCTGGACAGTTGGGGGGGAGCTGTTTTTT. This translates into CASSWTVGGELFF.

V and J are TRBV11-2 and TRBJ1-1; 7 positions agree with TRBD1. This CDR3 contains 16 residues. The germline V gene encodes CDR1 SGHAT and CDR2 FQNNGV. The trim removed 5 bases at V and 1 base at J, leaving 10 bases unmatched. The CDR3 region is CASSPTGTVRNTEAFF. Here the CDR3 DNA reads TGTGCCAGCAGCCCCACCGGGACAGTTCGGAACACTGAAGCTTTCTTT.

The rearrangement joins TRBV19 to TRBJ1-2; D is unclear. Germline V gives CDR1 LNHDA, CDR2 SQIVND (reference sequence). The length of the CDR3 is 13 residues. Trimming removed 0 bases at V and 6 bases at J, with 8 bases between. CDR3 coding DNA: TGTGCCAGTAGTATAGATCGAGGGAATGGCTACACCTTC. This codes for CASSIDRGNGYTF.

The chain uses TRBV19 and TRBJ2-2; D perhaps matches TRBD1 (5 bases). The CDR3 is 14 amino acids. CDR1 and CDR2 from the germline V gene are LNHDA and SQIVND (reference sequence). The V end was cut by 7 bases, the J end by 1 base, with 10 bases between. This CDR3 reads CASIGAGNTGELFF. CDR3 in DNA: TGTGCCAGTATTGGGGCAGGGAACACCGGGGAGCTGTTTTTT.

V usage is TRBV6-2 or TRBV6-3 and J usage is TRBJ1-5; D ambiguous. The CDR3 has 14 residues. V was clipped by 3 bases and J by 7 bases, with 13 bases between them. Germline values: CDR1 MNHEY, CDR2 SVGEGT. CDR3 in DNA: TGTGCCAGCAGTTATTCCGGGAACGCACAGCCCCAGCATTTT. Translated, it gives CASSYSGNAQPQHF.

J is TRBJ2-5 and V is TRBV30, with TRBD1 identical over 9 bases. Germline V gene lookup returns CDR1 GTSNPN and CDR2 SVGIG (reference sequence). V lost 3 bases, J lost 5 bases, and 10 bases stayed unmatched. CDR3 length: 15 amino acids. The CDR3 DNA follows: TGTGCCTGGAGGCATAAACAGGGGGCCTGGGAGACCCAGTACTTC. Protein sequence: CAWRHKQGAWETQYF.

The rearrangement links TRBV2 to TRBJ1-1; D might be TRBD1 (5 bases). CDR3 length: 14 residues. V was cut by 6 bases and J by 5 bases, with 16 bases left in between. Germline V lookup: CDR1 SNHLY, CDR2 FYNNEI. The chain's CDR3 is CASRARREGTEAFF. The CDR3 nucleotides read TGTGCCAGCAGGGCCCGCAGGGAGGGGACTGAAGCTTTCTTT.

This sequence joins TRBV2 and TRBJ2-3, with D possibly being TRBD2 (6 bases). The length of the CDR3 is 14 residues. CDR1 and CDR2 from the germline V gene are SNHLY and FYNNEI. V lost 6 bases to trimming and J lost 6 bases, with 16 bases between them. CDR3 DNA: TGTGCCAGCAGGTCCGGGACTCATACTGATACGCAGTATTTT. This sequence encodes CASRSGTHTDTQYF.

The chain links TRBV29-1 to TRBJ2-2, with D maybe TRBD1 (5 bases). The CDR3 contains 14 residues. V lost 2 bases and J 0 bases, leaving 7 bases between the germline ends. Germline V gene lookup returns CDR1 SQVTM and CDR2 ANQGSEA. This CDR3 is CSVEQGSNTGELFF. The CDR3 bases are TGCAGCGTTGAACAGGGATCGAACACCGGGGAGCTGTTTTTT.

This rearrangement joins TRBV5-1 to TRBJ1-2; 8 nucleotides agree with TRBD1. J was trimmed by 3 bases and V by 0 bases; bases with no gene match: 7. CDR1 is SGHRS and CDR2 is YFSETQ in the germline V gene. The CDR3 has 16 amino acids. The CDR3 coding sequence is TGCGCCAGCAGCTTGGCCGGTCAGGGGGCTTACTATGGCTACACCTTC. This encodes CASSLAGQGAYYGYTF.

V is TRBV30 and J is TRBJ2-1; 8 bases agree with TRBD1. Losses at the gene ends were 8 bases for V and 7 bases for J; bases not matched to a gene: 13. CDR1 and CDR2 from the germline V gene are GTSNPN and SVGIG (reference sequence). The CDR3 extends over 14 amino acids. The CDR3 nucleotides read TGTGCCAGTGATCGACAGGGGCGGAGGAATGAGCAGTTCTTC. This sequence encodes CASDRQGRRNEQFF.